The text below deals with one T cell receptor (beta chain). Its specificity is unknown. These data originate in a study of cytomegalovirus exposure and HLA in healthy donors. The study's findings and limits: According to the study, roughly 180 TCR beta chains were cytomegalovirus-associated. According to a later analysis, TCR clusters from the first cohort tended to co-occur in the roughly 110 validation repertoires. Rare sequences made up most TCRs, while some public TCRs were found in many donors.

The donors belonged to the approximately 120-subject validation cohort, separate from the roughly 650-subject first cohort. Generated by immunoSEQ multiplex PCR, the TCRdb table keeps only in-frame clones and is missing some. The sample consists of about 360,000 clones, 86% of them appearing once. This receptor was taken from a young woman in good health and CMV-seronegative. The sequencing input was PBMCs.

Here the CDR3 DNA reads TGCGCCAGCAGCTTGGTTCCAACTAGCGGGAGACAGGCCTCCTACGAGCAGTACTTC. Amino acid sequence: CASSLVPTSGRQASYEQYF. V and J are TRBV5-1 and TRBJ2-7, with TRBD2 matching over 11 bases. This CDR3 comprises 19 residues. Germline V gene lookup returns CDR1 SGHRS and CDR2 YFSETQ. Trimming took 0 bases from V and 0 from J; bases not matched to a gene: 11.